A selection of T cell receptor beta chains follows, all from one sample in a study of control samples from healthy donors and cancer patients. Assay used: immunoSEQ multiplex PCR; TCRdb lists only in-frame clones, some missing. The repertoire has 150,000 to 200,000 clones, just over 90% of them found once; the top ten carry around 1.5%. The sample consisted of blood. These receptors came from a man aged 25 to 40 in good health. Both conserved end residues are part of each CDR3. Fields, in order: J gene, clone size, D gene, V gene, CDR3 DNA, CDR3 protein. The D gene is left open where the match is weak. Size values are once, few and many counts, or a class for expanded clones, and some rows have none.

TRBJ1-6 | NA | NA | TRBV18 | TGTGCCAGCTCGCTCCGGGACGGGGATAATTCACCCCTCCACTTT | CASSLRDGDNSPLHF
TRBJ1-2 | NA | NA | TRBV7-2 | TGTGCCAGCAGCTTATGGGTGGGTGGAGGCTACACCTTC | CASSLWVGGGYTF
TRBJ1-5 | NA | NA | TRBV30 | TGTGCCTGGACCACGTCGGGCGGCGAAGGCAATCAGCCCCAGCATTTT | CAWTTSGGEGNQPQHF
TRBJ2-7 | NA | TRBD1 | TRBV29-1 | TGCAGCGTGGGGACAGGTATTTCCTACGAGCAGTACTTC | CSVGTGISYEQYF
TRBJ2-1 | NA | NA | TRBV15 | TGTGCCACCAGCCTCGCATCGGGGGTCTCCTACAATGAGCAGTTCTTC | CATSLASGVSYNEQFF
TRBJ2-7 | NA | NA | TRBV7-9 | TGTGCCAGCAGCTTAGCCGGGACTCCTCCTGAAGAGCAGTACTTC | CASSLAGTPPEEQYF
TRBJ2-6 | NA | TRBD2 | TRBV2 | TGTGCCAGCAGTGGACAGCTAGCGGGCGTCTCTGGGGCCAACGTCCTGACTTTC | CASSGQLAGVSGANVLTF
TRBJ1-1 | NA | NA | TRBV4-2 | TGTGCCAGCAGCCAACCCGGCGCAACAGGTACACCCGGAGCTTTCTTT | CASSQPGATGTPGAFF
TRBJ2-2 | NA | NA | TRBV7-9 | TGTGCCAGCAGCTTAGCGGTACGGACCGGGGAGCTGTTTTTT | CASSLAVRTGELFF
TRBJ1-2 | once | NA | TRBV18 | TGTGCCAGCTCACCCGGGACGGTAACTAACTATGGCTACACCTTC | CASSPGTVTNYGYTF
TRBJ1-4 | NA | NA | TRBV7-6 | TGTGCCAGCAGCCAACGATACAGGGTTTCTAATGAAAAACTGTTTTTT | CASSQRYRVSNEKLFF
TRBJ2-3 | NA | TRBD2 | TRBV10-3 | TGTGCCATCAGTGAGCTTGCGGGGGGGACCACAGATACGCAGTATTTT | CAISELAGGTTDTQYF
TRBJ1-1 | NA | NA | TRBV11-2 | TGTGCCAGCAGCATTAACAGGGTGGGAGACCTAGAAGCTTTCTTT | CASSINRVGDLEAFF
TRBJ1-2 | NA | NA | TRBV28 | TGTGCCAGCACCAGGTCGGGGGTAGATGGCTACACCTTC | CASTRSGVDGYTF
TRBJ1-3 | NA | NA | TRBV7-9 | TGTGCCAGCAGCCCTATCAGAATTGGAAACACCATATATTTT | CASSPIRIGNTIYF
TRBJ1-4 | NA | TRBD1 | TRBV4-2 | TGTGCCAGCAGCCAAGAGACAGGGGATGAAAAACTGTTTTTT | CASSQETGDEKLFF
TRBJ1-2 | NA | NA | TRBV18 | TGTGCCAGCTCAGACTCTCAGGGTGATGGCTACACCTTC | CASSDSQGDGYTF
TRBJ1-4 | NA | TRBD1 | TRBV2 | TGTGCCAGCACTGAGGGGGCGGGAACTAATGAAAAACTGTTTTTT | CASTEGAGTNEKLFF
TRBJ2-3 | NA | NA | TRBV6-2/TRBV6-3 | TGTGCCAGCAGTTACTGGGCAGGCCTCGGGACAGATACGCAGTATTTT | CASSYWAGLGTDTQYF
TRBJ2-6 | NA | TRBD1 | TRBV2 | TGTGCCAGCACTCCTGGACAGGGGAGCTCTGGGGCCAACGTCCTGACTTTC | CASTPGQGSSGANVLTF
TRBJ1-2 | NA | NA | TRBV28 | TGTGCCAGCACCCACGGGACGGCCTATGGCTACACCTTC | CASTHGTAYGYTF
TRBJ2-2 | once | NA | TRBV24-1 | TGTGCCACCAGTTTCAGGGTGGACACCGGGGAGCTGTTTTTT | CATSFRVDTGELFF
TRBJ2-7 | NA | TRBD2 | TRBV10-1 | TGCGCCAGAGGACTAGCGGGGGGGCCCTTGAACGAGCAGTACTTC | CARGLAGGPLNEQYF
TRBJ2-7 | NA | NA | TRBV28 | TGTGCCAGCAGTTTTATGGCGGGGACCTACGAGCAGTACTTC | CASSFMAGTYEQYF
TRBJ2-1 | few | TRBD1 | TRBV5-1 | TGCGCCAGCAGCGTGCTGTGGGCAGGGGGCGCCGGCAATGAGCAGTTCTTC | CASSVLWAGGAGNEQFF
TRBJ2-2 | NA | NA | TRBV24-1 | TGTGCCACCAGTGACATGGACGGCCTATCGACCGGGGAGCTGTTTTTT | CATSDMDGLSTGELFF
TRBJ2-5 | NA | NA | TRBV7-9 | TGTGCCAGCAGCTTAAAACCCGGGAGCGGGTATCAAGAGACCCAGTACTTC | CASSLKPGSGYQETQYF
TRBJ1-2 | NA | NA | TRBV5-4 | TGTGCCAGCAGCTCCGACAGTGCCTATGGCTACACCTTC | CASSSDSAYGYTF
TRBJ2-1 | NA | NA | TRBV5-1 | TGCGCCAGCAGCTTCGACTGGGGGAGCTACAATGAGCAGTTCTTC | CASSFDWGSYNEQFF
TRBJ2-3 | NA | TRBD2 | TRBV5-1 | TGCGCCAGCAGCCCGACGATAGCGGGAGAAGACGCAGATACGCAGTATTTT | CASSPTIAGEDADTQYF
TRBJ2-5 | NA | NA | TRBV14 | TGTGCCAGCAGCCGACTACTTTCCGGGACCAAAGTCGGGACCCAGTACTTC | CASSRLLSGTKVGTQYF